Listed below are T cell receptor beta chains from one sample, sequenced in a study of cytomegalovirus exposure and HLA in healthy donors. Clones were sequenced by immunoSEQ multiplex PCR, and TCRdb holds only the in-frame ones, with some missing. The sample consists of 45,000 to 60,000 clones, roughly 75% of them appearing once. Sequenced material: PBMCs. All receptors derive from a man aged 25 to 40 in good health and CMV-seropositive. The CDR3 runs from the conserved cysteine through the conserved F or W. Fields, in order: D gene, J gene, clone size, V gene, CDR3 DNA, CDR3 protein. A D gene is named only where the DNA matches it firmly. Not all rows give a size; the values are once, few, many and, for expanded clones, a class.

D: .; J: TRBJ2-5; size: .; V: TRBV6-1; DNA: TGTGCCAGCAGTGAAGGGGGGGTGACCCAGTACTTC; CDR3: CASSEGGVTQYF
D: .; J: TRBJ1-4; size: few; V: TRBV5-6; DNA: TGTGCCAGCAGCTTGGAACAGGCCCTAACTAATGAAAAACTGTTTTTT; CDR3: CASSLEQALTNEKLFF
D: .; J: TRBJ2-1; size: once; V: TRBV30; DNA: TGTGCCTGGAGGCGGCAGACTCTGACCAACAATGAGCAGTTCTTC; CDR3: CAWRRQTLTNNEQFF
D: TRBD1; J: TRBJ1-2; size: .; V: TRBV2; DNA: TGTGCCAGCAGTCTACCTAGACTGACAGGGCAGGGCTACACCTTC; CDR3: CASSLPRLTGQGYTF
D: .; J: TRBJ1-2; size: .; V: TRBV14; DNA: TGTGCCAGCAGCGAATACAGGGCCCAGCGGGGCTACACCTTC; CDR3: CASSEYRAQRGYTF
D: .; J: TRBJ2-1; size: .; V: TRBV15; DNA: TGTGCCACCGGGGGGAGGGGGGGCTACAATGAGCAGTTCTTC; CDR3: CATGGRGGYNEQFF
D: TRBD1; J: TRBJ1-5; size: .; V: TRBV6-1; DNA: TGTGCCAGCAGCGTTACAGGGGAGATACAGCCCCAGCATTTT; CDR3: CASSVTGEIQPQHF
D: .; J: TRBJ1-2; size: .; V: TRBV5-6; DNA: TGTGCCAGCAGCTTGGAAATGACATCTTACTATGGCTACACCTTC; CDR3: CASSLEMTSYYGYTF
D: .; J: TRBJ1-5; size: few; V: TRBV4-2; DNA: TGTGCCAGCAGCCAAGATCCTAAGATGGGCCTTAGCAATCAGCCCCAGCATTTT; CDR3: CASSQDPKMGLSNQPQHF
D: .; J: TRBJ1-2; size: few; V: TRBV10-2; DNA: TGCGCCAGCAAGGCAGGGGAAAACTATGGCTACACCTTC; CDR3: CASKAGENYGYTF
D: .; J: TRBJ2-3; size: .; V: TRBV5-6; DNA: TGTGCCAGCAGCTTGAGGCAGGGTAAAGATACGCAGTATTTT; CDR3: CASSLRQGKDTQYF
D: .; J: TRBJ1-2; size: once; V: TRBV7-6; DNA: TGTGCCAGCAGCTCCGGAGGGGTTGGGGGGGGGTATGGCTACACCTTC; CDR3: CASSSGGVGGGYGYTF
D: TRBD2; J: TRBJ2-7; size: .; V: TRBV6-1; DNA: TGTGCCAGCAGTGGGGGGGGACTAGCTTACTACGAGCAGTACTTC; CDR3: CASSGGGLAYYEQYF
D: TRBD1; J: TRBJ2-4; size: .; V: TRBV18; DNA: TGTGCCAGCTCAGCCGGGACAGCGGTGAACATTCAGTACTTC; CDR3: CASSAGTAVNIQYF
D: .; J: TRBJ2-2; size: .; V: TRBV6-5; DNA: TGTGCCAGCAGCCCCTCCAGCGGGGAGCTGTTTTTT; CDR3: CASSPSSGELFF